Listed below are T cell receptor beta chains from one sample, sequenced in a study of cytomegalovirus exposure and HLA in healthy donors. Only in-frame clones appear in the TCRdb table, and some are missing; sequencing was by immunoSEQ multiplex PCR. The sample lists under 200,000 clones; around 77% were seen once. Material: PBMCs. Receptors originate from a man between 25 and 39 years old in good health and CMV-seronegative. Each CDR3 is given with its conserved first and last residue. The order of the fields is V gene, J gene, clone size, D gene, CDR3 protein, CDR3 DNA. A D gene is named only where the DNA matches it firmly. Clone sizes are given selectively: once, few, many, or a class where the clone is expanded.

>TRBV10-3|TRBJ2-7|-|TRBD2
CAISEPGTSGRMNSYEQYF
TGTGCCATCAGTGAGCCCGGGACTAGCGGGAGGATGAACTCCTACGAGCAGTACTTC
>TRBV9|TRBJ2-7|once|TRBD2
CASSVGDSGIYEQYF
TGTGCCAGCAGCGTAGGGGATAGCGGGATCTACGAGCAGTACTTC
>TRBV4-1|TRBJ1-1|-|-
CASSHLTGRPSEAFF
TGCGCCAGCAGCCACCTGACAGGAAGGCCATCTGAAGCTTTCTTT
>TRBV6-1|TRBJ2-7|-|-
CASSVQGGEQYF
TGTGCCAGCAGTGTGCAGGGTGGTGAGCAGTACTTC
>TRBV6-1|TRBJ1-5|-|-
CASSNLGGGNQPQHF
TGTGCCAGCAGTAACCTGGGCGGGGGCAATCAGCCCCAGCATTTT
>TRBV28|TRBJ1-5|-|-
CASSLRQVIQPQHF
TGTGCCAGCAGCCTCCGACAGGTTATACAGCCCCAGCATTTT
>TRBV4-1|TRBJ2-7|-|-
CASSQGGAASYEQYF
TGCGCCAGCAGCCAAGGAGGAGCGGCCAGCTACGAGCAGTACTTC
>TRBV9|TRBJ2-2|-|-
CASSVGGTGELFF
TGTGCCAGCAGCGTAGGCGGCACCGGGGAGCTGTTTTTT
>TRBV10-2|TRBJ1-3|-|TRBD1
CASSVGQGVAGNTIYF
TGCGCCAGCAGTGTAGGACAGGGGGTAGCTGGAAACACCATATATTTT
>TRBV2|TRBJ2-7|-|TRBD1
CASSARWGQGYEQYF
TGTGCCAGCAGTGCCCGCTGGGGACAGGGCTACGAGCAGTACTTC
>TRBV6-6|TRBJ2-1|-|-
CASAPGMNEQFF
TGTGCCAGCGCCCCCGGGATGAATGAGCAGTTCTTC
>TRBV6-4|TRBJ2-1|many|TRBD1
CASSDSDRGGNEQFF
TGTGCCAGCAGTGACTCGGACAGGGGAGGGAATGAGCAGTTCTTC
>TRBV7-9|TRBJ1-2|-|-
CASSPRVNYGYTF
TGTGCCAGCAGTCCCCGGGTTAACTATGGCTACACCTTC
>TRBV6-5|TRBJ2-3|-|-
CASSYAHFIPDTQYF
TGTGCCAGCAGTTACGCGCACTTTATCCCGGATACGCAGTATTTT
>TRBV30|TRBJ2-5|-|TRBD2
CAWRTLGGIGAGGRETQYF
TGTGCCTGGAGGACCCTCGGGGGTATAGGAGCGGGAGGGAGAGAGACCCAGTACTTC
>TRBV7-2|TRBJ2-1|-|-
CASSPQGSEQFF
TGTGCCAGCAGCCCCCAGGGGAGTGAGCAGTTCTTC
>TRBV7-9|TRBJ1-2|-|-
CASSPNWTVKYYGYTF
TGTGCCAGCAGCCCGAACTGGACAGTTAAATACTATGGCTACACCTTC
>TRBV4-2|TRBJ1-2|-|-
CASSQAVAPGANYGYTF
TGTGCCAGCAGCCAAGCCGTAGCCCCGGGAGCTAACTATGGCTACACCTTC
>TRBV28|TRBJ2-7|once|-
CASAGHLTYEQYF
TGTGCCAGCGCTGGACACCTTACCTACGAGCAGTACTTC
>TRBV4-1|TRBJ2-3|-|-
CASSQESYYTQYF
TGCGCCAGCAGCCAAGAATCCTACTATACGCAGTATTTT
>TRBV5-1|TRBJ2-3|-|TRBD2
CASSSGLAASSTDTQYF
TGCGCCAGCAGCAGCGGACTAGCAGCCTCTAGCACAGATACGCAGTATTTT
>TRBV28|TRBJ2-7|-|TRBD1
CASSLGQGANEQYF
TGTGCCAGCAGTCTGGGACAGGGGGCGAACGAGCAGTACTTC
>TRBV25-1|TRBJ2-1|few|TRBD2
CASSVPAGSYNEQFF
TGTGCCAGCAGTGTTCCAGCGGGGTCCTACAATGAGCAGTTCTTC
>TRBV19|TRBJ1-2|-|TRBD1
CASGPGTGTNYGYTF
TGTGCCAGCGGGCCGGGGACAGGTACTAACTATGGCTACACCTTC
>TRBV27|TRBJ2-7|-|TRBD1
CASSLGPGGYEQYF
TGTGCCAGCAGTTTAGGCCCAGGGGGCTACGAGCAGTACTTC
>TRBV2|TRBJ2-7|-|-
CASSEAPGGEQYF
TGTGCCAGCAGTGAAGCCCCCGGGGGCGAGCAGTACTTC
>TRBV27|TRBJ2-1|few|TRBD1
CASSADRTGDEQFF
TGTGCCAGCAGCGCGGACAGGACGGGCGATGAGCAGTTCTTC
>TRBV6-5|TRBJ2-7|-|TRBD1
CASSYGTGVLEQYF
TGTGCCAGCAGTTACGGGACAGGGGTCCTCGAGCAGTACTTC
>TRBV7-3|TRBJ2-3|-|-
CASSFRPAGTSTDTQYF
TGTGCCAGCAGCTTCCGCCCTGCGGGTACAAGCACAGATACGCAGTATTTT
>TRBV5-5|TRBJ2-1|-|-
CASSSGRAAGEQFF
TGTGCCAGCAGCTCAGGACGGGCCGCGGGAGAGCAGTTCTTC
>TRBV20-1|TRBJ2-1|few|-
CSAELRNEQFF
TGCAGTGCTGAGCTACGCAATGAGCAGTTCTTC
>TRBV11-1|TRBJ2-7|-|TRBD2
CASSLLGGLVYEQYF
TGTGCCAGCAGCTTATTGGGGGGACTAGTCTACGAGCAGTACTTC
>TRBV10-3|TRBJ1-5|-|-
CAAHRDINQPQHF
TGTGCCGCCCACCGGGACATCAATCAGCCCCAGCATTTT
>TRBV11-2|TRBJ2-3|few|-
CASSPAQGRTQYF
TGTGCCAGCAGCCCAGCTCAGGGTCGTACGCAGTATTTT
>TRBV4-1|TRBJ2-1|-|TRBD2
CASSQPTSGSSGEQFF
TGCGCCAGCAGCCAGCCGACTAGCGGGAGTTCGGGTGAGCAGTTCTTC
>TRBV28|TRBJ2-7|-|TRBD1
CASSLTRGRRGEQYF
TGTGCCAGCAGTTTGACCAGGGGGCGCCGGGGCGAGCAGTACTTC
>TRBV7-3|TRBJ2-7|-|-
CASSLSTVSEQYF
TGTGCCAGCAGCCTATCGACAGTATCGGAGCAGTACTTC
>TRBV19|TRBJ2-1|-|TRBD2
CASRLAGVLNEQFF
TGTGCCAGTCGTCTAGCGGGAGTCTTAAATGAGCAGTTCTTC
>TRBV29-1|TRBJ2-7|-|TRBD1
CSAQGAPYEQYF
TGCAGCGCGCAGGGGGCCCCCTACGAGCAGTACTTC
>TRBV10-1|TRBJ2-3|-|TRBD2
CASSESASGGPTDTQYF
TGCGCCAGCAGTGAGTCAGCTAGCGGGGGACCTACAGATACGCAGTATTTT
>TRBV6-5|TRBJ2-3|-|-
CASSLGMRDTDTQYF
TGTGCCAGCAGTTTGGGTATGCGGGACACAGATACGCAGTATTTT